Below are 5 T cell receptor beta chains sequenced from a single sample in a study of blood T cells in healthy people across ages. For the second PCR, which ran for about 7 to 11 cycles, a sample-barcoded 5' primer and a J-beta primer mix were used. Each CDR3 protein gets one entry after TCRdb re-called the 5' RACE reads with MiXCR. Here the sample spans 1.5 million to 2 million distinct CDR3 sequences, roughly 30% being singletons. Sequences were obtained from blood. The receptors were sampled from a woman in her thirties in good health.

In its sample, this clonotype was seen once. This sequence joins TRBV27 and TRBJ2-5, with 7 bases identical to TRBD2. The J call may be mistaken, given a closer DNA end match to TRBJ2-1. Germline assignment: CDR1 MNHEY and CDR2 SMNVEV (reference sequence). The CDR3 is made up of 16 amino acids. The CDR3, as DNA: TGTGCCAGCAGTTTTAAGGGCGGGGGACCTCAAGAGACCCAGTTCTTC. This translates into CASSFKGGGPQETQFF.

Only a few counts were recorded for this clonotype. A much larger clone sits a single nucleotide away, making a read error possible. The V and J genes are TRBV7-9 and TRBJ2-5; D gene uncertain. In germline, CDR1 is SEHNR, CDR2 FQNEAQ (reference sequence). The CDR3 runs 14 residues. This CDR3 is CAGSHPLGQETQYF. CDR3 bases: TGTGCCGGCAGCCACCCGCTAGGGCAAGAGACCCAGTACTTC.

The genes are TRBV5-1 and TRBJ2-7, with D possibly TRBD1 on 6 matching bases. CDR1 and CDR2 (germline): SGHRS, YFSETQ. V lost 5 bases and J lost 4, with 22 bases in between. The CDR3 consists of 16 residues. The CDR3 loop is CASSPDLGGTRYEQYF. The CDR3 DNA reads as TGCGCCAGCAGTCCGGACTTAGGGGGTACTAGGTACGAGCAGTACTTC.

The V call is TRBV18, the J call TRBJ1-1; tentatively, D is TRBD1 (5 bases). The CDR3 is 13 residues long. Germline-derived CDR1 and CDR2 are KGHSH and LQKENI. The V gene lost 2 bases and the J gene lost 5 bases, with 9 bases spanning the gap. The CDR3 loop reads CASSPIGETEAFF. The CDR3 DNA is TGTGCCAGCTCACCAATAGGGGAAACTGAAGCTTTCTTT.

This sequence joins TRBV16 and TRBJ2-7; TRBD2 agrees at 7 bases. CDR1 and CDR2 (germline): KGHSY, FQNENV. CDR3 length: 16 amino acids. V shed 1 base and J 6 bases; nucleotides not matched to a gene: 12. The CDR3 nucleotides are TGTGCCAGCAGCCAATTCGCTTCGGTACTAGCGTCCGAGCAGTACTTC. Protein product: CASSQFASVLASEQYF.